Listed here are 18 T cell receptor beta chains from one sample, sequenced in a study of post-analysis software for immune sequencing data. Findings and caveats of the study: The study found TRBV5-6, TRBV5-1 and TRBV20-1 among five TRBV segments more frequent in patients than controls.

TCR beta cDNA libraries included unique molecular identifiers. From the PCR reads, TCRdb called clonotypes with MiXCR, one entry per CDR3 protein. Of 250,000 to 300,000 distinct CDR3 sequences detected, 35% to 40% appear once; the ten largest clones hold under 5.5%. The antigens of these receptors remain unknown. Material: blood. The source is a girl between 5 and 17 years old with multiple sclerosis.

This clonotype was recorded at least ten times. CDR3 nucleotide sequence: TGTGCCAGCAGCTCAGGACTAGCTGGTTACGAGCAGTACTTC. Its protein product is CASSSGLAGYEQYF. The genes are TRBV7-2 and TRBJ2-7; 8 bases are shared with TRBD2. The ends lost 4 bases at V and 4 bases at J; junction bases unmatched: 6. CDR1 is SGHTA and CDR2 is FQGNSA in the germline V gene. This CDR3 has 14 amino acids.

This clonotype was found many times. The chain recombines TRBV20-1 with TRBJ1-2, with TRBD1 matching 10 bases. The junction had 13 bases not matched to a gene; V was cut back by 5 bases and J by 4 bases. This CDR3 region has 16 residues. Germline lookup yields CDR1 DFQATT and CDR2 SNEGSKA (reference sequence). The CDR3 region is CSAVGTGDRGVYGYTF. In nucleotides, the CDR3 is TGCAGTGCTGTTGGGACAGGGGACCGCGGGGTCTATGGCTACACCTTC.

V usage is TRBV12-3 or TRBV12-4 and J usage is TRBJ1-4, with 9 nucleotides matching TRBD1. With V trimmed by 6 bases and J by 8 bases, 7 bases remained unmatched. The CDR3 contains 14 residues. The CDR3, as DNA: TGTGCCAGCAGAATACAGGGGGCCGGCGAAAAACTGTTTTTT. It specifies CASRIQGAGEKLFF.

There are many counts of this clonotype. The genes are TRBV5-5 and TRBJ1-2; D may be TRBD1 (6 bases). Germline V CDR1 and CDR2: SGHKS, YYEKEE (reference sequence). The V gene lost 2 bases and the J gene lost 6 bases, with 14 bases spanning the gap. The CDR3 sequence is 14 residues long. The CDR3 spells CASSFAGQSNGYTF. The CDR3 DNA reads TGTGCCAGCAGCTTTGCTGGACAGTCAAATGGCTACACCTTC.

There are a few counts of this clonotype. The genes are TRBV19 and TRBJ1-2, with TRBD1 matching over 12 bases. Germline loops: CDR1 LNHDA, CDR2 SQIVND (reference sequence). The CDR3 runs to 17 residues. Trimming at V came to 3 bases and at J to 7 bases, leaving 12 bases not matched to a gene. This CDR3 reads CASSMPGQGASKAGYTF. The DNA of the CDR3 is TGTGCCAGTAGTATGCCGGGACAGGGGGCGTCGAAGGCTGGCTACACCTTC.

This chain joins TRBV15 and TRBJ2-1; 7 nucleotides match TRBD1. The ends lost 4 bases at V and 7 bases at J; junction bases unmatched: 7. The CDR3 length is 14 residues. CDR1 and CDR2 (germline): LNHNV, YYDKDF (reference sequence). The CDR3 DNA sequence: TGTGCCACCAGCACGACAGGGCTCTGGAATGAGCAGTTCTTC. Its protein product is CATSTTGLWNEQFF.

This clonotype was seen a handful of times. Possible read error: a much larger clone is one base away. The chain has TRBV4-1 and TRBJ2-3; D is unresolved. The germline gives CDR1 MGHRA, CDR2 YSYEKL. CDR3 length equals 12 residues. Trimming left V 0 bases short and J 6 bases short, with 4 bases between. CDR3 DNA: TGCGCCAGCAGCCAAGACAGCGATACGCAGTATTTT. It specifies CASSQDSDTQYF.

This clonotype was detected only a few times. This chain links TRBV12-3 or TRBV12-4 with TRBJ2-3; D is ambiguous. V dropped 1 base and J dropped 6 bases, with 5 bases sitting between them. The CDR3 consists of 12 residues. The CDR3 DNA reads TGTGCCAGCAGTTTAGTCAGGGATACGCAGTATTTT. Translating it yields CASSLVRDTQYF.

The V gene is TRBV28, the J gene TRBJ1-5; weak D call: TRBD1 (6 bases). The CDR3 is 18 amino acids. Germline loops: CDR1 MDHEN, CDR2 SYDVKM. The V gene lost 5 bases and the J gene lost 0 bases, with 20 bases spanning the gap. The CDR3 loop reads CASSPVRGRGDSNQPQHF. CDR3 nucleotides: TGTGCCAGCAGTCCCGTTCGGGGGCGGGGGGATAGCAATCAGCCCCAGCATTTT. Together with reference TRBV28 and TRBJ1-5, the CDR3 gives the full variable domain: DVKVTQSSRYLVKRTGEKVFLECVQDMDHENMFWYRQDPGLGLRLIYFSYDVKMKEKGDIPEGYSVSREKKERFSLILESASTNQTSMYLCASSPVRGRGDSNQPQHFGDGTRLSIL.

This clonotype has ten or more counts. This chain connects TRBV6-2 or TRBV6-3 to TRBJ2-5; TRBD2 is a possible D gene (6 bases). V was pared by 7 bases and J by 5 bases, with 14 bases between. The CDR3 totals 13 residues. Germline loops: CDR1 MNHEY, CDR2 SVGEGT. CDR3 bases: TGTGCCAGCACCAATGGAGGGTGGGAGACCCAGTACTTC. This codes for CASTNGGWETQYF.

The chain couples TRBV12-3 or TRBV12-4 to TRBJ1-5, with D perhaps TRBD1 (5 bases). The germline V and J ends were trimmed by 6 bases and 5 bases, with 14 bases remaining between them. CDR3 length: 14 amino acids. CDR3 bases: TGTGCCAGCAGCCAAGCAGGGAGTTATCAGCCCCAGCATTTT. This codes for CASSQAGSYQPQHF.

In the case of this clonotype: The junction departs from germline at one end; a sequencing error may be responsible. The chain carries TRBV20-1 and TRBJ2-7, with D perhaps TRBD2 (5 bases). CDR1 and CDR2 (germline): DFQATT, SNEGSKA (reference sequence). The CDR3 length is 12 residues. The CDR3 sequence is CSTRRSQNEQYF. In DNA, the CDR3 is TGCAGTACTAGAAGGTCGCAAAATGAGCAGTACTTC.

This clonotype was detected many times. This rearrangement joins TRBV9 to TRBJ2-5, with D hard to call. V was cut by 0 bases and J by 4 bases, with 7 bases left in between. The CDR3 contains 13 residues. Germline-derived CDR1 and CDR2 are SGDLS and YYNGEE. The CDR3 spells CASSVDRTETQYF. The CDR3 nucleotides are TGTGCCAGCAGCGTAGACCGCACAGAGACCCAGTACTTC. Full variable domain (rest looked up from reference TRBV9 and TRBJ2-5): DSGVTQTPKHLITATGQRVTLRCSPRSGDLSVYWYQQSLDQGLQFLIQYYNGEERAKGNILERFSAQQFPDLHSELNLSSLELGDSALYFCASSVDRTETQYFGPGTRLLVL.

This clonotype was counted at least ten times. This chain uses TRBV4-2 with TRBJ2-1; D possibly corresponds to TRBD2 (6 bases). Germline lookup yields CDR1 LGHNA and CDR2 YNFKEQ. Deletions cut 2 bases from V and 2 bases from J, with 13 bases between. CDR3 length: 16 amino acids. CDR3 nucleotide sequence: TGTGCCAGCAGCCAATTGGCGGGAACAGCCTACAATGAGCAGTTCTTC. As protein: CASSQLAGTAYNEQFF.

In this sample, this clonotype turned up many times. The V and J genes are TRBV12-3 or TRBV12-4 and TRBJ2-1; 8 positions agree with TRBD2. The V gene end was trimmed by 3 bases and the J gene end by 10 bases; junction bases not matched to a gene: 8. The CDR3 covers 14 residues. CDR3 in DNA: TGTGCCAGCAGTTTTTTTGTTGCGGGGGGCGAGCAGTTCTTC. Translation gives CASSFFVAGGEQFF.

This chain joins TRBV5-6 and TRBJ1-5; 8 nucleotides line up with TRBD1. Germline assignment: CDR1 SGHDT and CDR2 YYEEEE. The ends lost 1 base at V and 6 bases at J; junction bases unmatched: 6. The CDR3 loop spans 15 amino acids. The CDR3 sequence: CASSLQGAPRQPQHF. The CDR3 DNA reads as TGTGCCAGCAGCTTGCAGGGGGCTCCACGTCAGCCCCAGCATTTT.

This clonotype has a count of ten or more. The chain joins TRBV6-1 to TRBJ2-5, with D possibly matching TRBD2 (7 bases). Per germline, CDR1 MNHNS and CDR2 SASEGT. V was shortened by 7 bases and J by 2 bases, with 14 bases between the two germline ends. CDR3 length: 14 residues. The CDR3 region is CASIEGGLQETQYF. The CDR3 DNA follows: TGTGCCAGCATTGAGGGGGGACTACAAGAGACCCAGTACTTC.

At least ten counts were recorded for this clonotype. This chain connects TRBV29-1 to TRBJ1-1, with D possibly matching TRBD1 (6 bases). Germline CDR1 reads SQVTM; CDR2 reads ANQGSEA. The CDR3 length is 15 residues. The V gene lost 3 bases and the J gene lost 5 bases, with 19 bases spanning the gap. In DNA, the CDR3 is TGCAGCGTTGAGAAACGGAGGGGGGGGAGGACTGAAGCTTTCTTT. Its protein is CSVEKRRGGRTEAFF. Supplemented by reference TRBV29-1 and TRBJ1-1, the full variable domain reads SAVISQKPSRDICQRGTSLTIQCQVDSQVTMMFWYRQQPGQSLTLIATANQGSEATYESGFVIDKFPISRPNLTFSTLTVSNMSPEDSSIYLCSVEKRRGGRTEAFFGQGTRLTVV.